This TCR beta chain comes out of a study of blood T cell repertoires in COVID-19. Study overall: Samples representing acute and convalescent COVID-19 were sourced from the United States, Italy and Spain. Sources were T cells, B-cell-depleted T cells, or PBMCs; the material itself was cDNA or gDNA.

The CDR3 totals 15 residues. Trimming removed 5 bases from V and 4 bases from J, with 15 bases in between. Per the germline V gene, CDR1 is LNHDA and CDR2 is SQIVND (reference sequence). TCRdb's table, derived via immunoSEQ multiplex PCR, lists solely in-frame clones and lacks some. The table includes 100,000 to 150,000 clones, more than 60% detected once. Sequencing used peripheral blood. This clonotype originated in a man aged 50 to 59 with acute or convalescent COVID-19. The rearrangement links TRBV19 to TRBJ1-5; the D gene is possibly TRBD1 (6 bases). In DNA form, the CDR3 reads TGTGCCAGTAGTCCAATGCAGGGGCAGAATCAGCCCCAGCATTTT. As protein: CASSPMQGQNQPQHF.